This T cell receptor beta chain was identified in a study of control samples from healthy donors and cancer patients. Trimming removed 6 bases from V and 0 bases from J; junction bases left unmatched: 9. CDR3 length: 17 residues. Germline values: CDR1 SNHLY, CDR2 FYNNEI. Assay used: immunoSEQ multiplex PCR; TCRdb lists only in-frame clones, some missing. The sample lists 90,000 to 100,000 clones; roughly 86% were seen once. The sequence was obtained from a man in his 60s in good health. The V call is TRBV2, the J call TRBJ2-1; 9 bases align to TRBD2. Specimen: blood. The CDR3 DNA follows: TGTGCCAGCAGGGCGTTGGGCGGGGGGGCCTCCTACAATGAGCAGTTCTTC. This sequence encodes CASRALGGGASYNEQFF. The full variable domain, with the rest looked up from reference TRBV2 and TRBJ2-1, is EPEVTQTPSHQVTQMGQEVILRCVPISNHLYFYWYRQILGQKVEFLVSFYNNEISEKSEIFDDQFSVERPDGSNFTLKIRSTKLEDSAMYFCASRALGGGASYNEQFFGPGTRLTVL.